This T cell receptor beta chain was recorded in a study of PD-1 blockade in classical Hodgkin lymphoma. About the research overall: Nivolumab dosed at 3 mg/kg went to patients intravenously every 2 weeks.

Following autologous stem cell transplantation, relapse occurred in every patient, and exposure to brentuximab vedotin varied. When best responses were assessed, they were complete response, partial response or progressive disease. Study-level results: Baseline TCR diversity was reportedly lower in newly diagnosed patients than healthy donors. Whereas CD4+ TCR diversity had risen significantly by C4D1, CD8+ TCR diversity had not.

Sequencing was performed with immunoSEQ multiplex PCR; in TCRdb, only in-frame clones are kept and a portion is missing. The table records about 110,000 clones, about 89% of them present only once. The CDR3 loop spans 12 amino acids. Germline V lookup: CDR1 MNHNS, CDR2 SASEGT. The germline V and J ends were trimmed by 1 base and 3 bases, with 3 bases remaining between them. With respect to this clone: Its antigen is unknown.

The sample was peripheral blood mononuclear cells (PBMCs), taken before the second cycle of nivolumab. The chain is built from TRBV6-1 and TRBJ1-1; D is undetermined. The clonotype comes from a human donor with classical Hodgkin lymphoma. CDR3 amino acids: CASSEGYTEAFF. The CDR3 DNA follows: TGTGCCAGCAGTGAAGGATACACTGAAGCTTTCTTT.